The rows below give T cell receptor beta chains drawn from one sample of a study of T cell repertoires in cytomegalovirus infection. Their specific antigens are unknown. MiXCR, run by TCRdb on the reads, gives a single entry per CDR3 protein. This table holds about 740,000 distinct CDR3 sequences, roughly 30% found once. The input for sequencing was cultured PBMCs, taken from culture after CMV antigen stimulation. The receptors come from a human donor in good health (CMV status not recorded). Some clones in this sample may be carry-over from other donors' samples. CDR3s include the opening cysteine and the closing phenylalanine or tryptophan. The order of the fields is J gene, V gene, clone size, CDR3 length, D gene, CDR3 protein, CDR3 DNA. D genes are given only for firm matches. The size entry is marked missing in some rows and otherwise reads once, few, many or a size class.

j_call: TRBJ1-1; v_call: TRBV28; clone_size: -; cdr3_length: 14; d_call: -; cdr3_aa: CASSPGGMNTEAFF; cdr3_nt: TGTGCCAGCAGTCCCGGGGGCATGAACACTGAAGCTTTCTTT
j_call: TRBJ2-6; v_call: TRBV7-2; clone_size: many; cdr3_length: 17; d_call: -; cdr3_aa: CASSFTAGLSGANVLTF; cdr3_nt: TGTGCCAGCAGCTTCACTGCGGGCCTCTCTGGGGCCAACGTCCTGACTTTC
j_call: TRBJ2-3; v_call: TRBV7-2; clone_size: few; cdr3_length: 15; d_call: -; cdr3_aa: CASSPPSAKRDTQYF; cdr3_nt: TGTGCCAGCAGCCCCCCTAGCGCGAAAAGAGATACGCAGTATTTT
j_call: TRBJ2-3; v_call: TRBV20-1; clone_size: -; cdr3_length: 13; d_call: -; cdr3_aa: CSAQGRVRDTQYF; cdr3_nt: TGCAGTGCTCAAGGACGGGTCCGGGATACGCAGTATTTT
j_call: TRBJ2-1; v_call: TRBV11-2; clone_size: -; cdr3_length: 15; d_call: -; cdr3_aa: CASSLRWAGYNEQFF; cdr3_nt: TGTGCCAGCAGCTTAAGGTGGGCGGGATACAATGAGCAGTTCTTC
j_call: TRBJ1-1; v_call: TRBV3-1; clone_size: -; cdr3_length: 15; d_call: -; cdr3_aa: CASSQMERRNTEAFF; cdr3_nt: TGTGCCAGCAGCCAAATGGAACGGAGAAACACTGAAGCTTTCTTT
j_call: TRBJ1-3; v_call: TRBV7-9; clone_size: few; cdr3_length: 14; d_call: -; cdr3_aa: CASSLVLPGATIYF; cdr3_nt: TGTGCCAGCAGCTTGGTACTACCGGGGGCCACCATATATTTT
j_call: TRBJ1-2; v_call: TRBV12-3/TRBV12-4; clone_size: many; cdr3_length: 13; d_call: -; cdr3_aa: CASSLGGAYGYTF; cdr3_nt: TGTGCCAGCAGCTTGGGGGGGGCCTATGGCTACACCTTC
j_call: TRBJ2-3; v_call: TRBV7-2; clone_size: many; cdr3_length: 15; d_call: -; cdr3_aa: CASSLGTEGSDTQYF; cdr3_nt: TGTGCCAGCAGCTTAGGGACAGAGGGCTCAGATACGCAGTATTTT
j_call: TRBJ1-5; v_call: TRBV4-1; clone_size: -; cdr3_length: 15; d_call: -; cdr3_aa: CASSQDAYGGQPQHF; cdr3_nt: TGCGCCAGCAGCCAAGATGCGTACGGGGGCCAGCCCCAGCATTTT
j_call: TRBJ1-2; v_call: TRBV12-3/TRBV12-4; clone_size: -; cdr3_length: 17; d_call: -; cdr3_aa: CASSLATGSLLGYGYTF; cdr3_nt: TGTGCCAGCAGTTTAGCGACCGGCAGTCTACTCGGCTATGGCTACACCTTC
j_call: TRBJ2-7; v_call: TRBV6-6; clone_size: few; cdr3_length: 11; d_call: -; cdr3_aa: CASKTVVQQNF; cdr3_nt: TGTGCCAGCAAAACCGTGGTCCAGCAGAACTTC
j_call: TRBJ2-1; v_call: TRBV19; clone_size: once; cdr3_length: 15; d_call: -; cdr3_aa: CASGVRDTLNVEQFF; cdr3_nt: TGTGCCAGTGGTGTTCGGGACACCCTTAATGTAGAGCAGTTCTTC
j_call: TRBJ1-6; v_call: TRBV27; clone_size: once; cdr3_length: 12; d_call: -; cdr3_aa: CASRDYNSPLHF; cdr3_nt: TGTGCCAGCAGGGATTATAATTCACCCCTCCACTTT
j_call: TRBJ1-5; v_call: TRBV20-1; clone_size: -; cdr3_length: 14; d_call: -; cdr3_aa: CSARDRAVWQPQHF; cdr3_nt: TGCAGTGCTAGAGACCGTGCAGTCTGGCAGCCCCAGCATTTT
j_call: TRBJ2-7; v_call: TRBV14; clone_size: few; cdr3_length: 15; d_call: TRBD2; cdr3_aa: CASSDGLAGIYEQYF; cdr3_nt: TGTGCCAGCAGCGATGGACTAGCGGGGATCTACGAGCAGTACTTC
j_call: TRBJ2-1; v_call: TRBV10-2; clone_size: -; cdr3_length: 13; d_call: -; cdr3_aa: CATARLLYNEQFF; cdr3_nt: TGCGCCACCGCCCGGCTACTCTACAATGAGCAGTTCTTC
j_call: TRBJ1-2; v_call: TRBV7-2; clone_size: many; cdr3_length: 18; d_call: -; cdr3_aa: CASSLGGPPGEANYGYTF; cdr3_nt: TGTGCCAGCAGCTTAGGTGGGCCCCCAGGGGAGGCTAACTATGGCTACACCTTC
j_call: TRBJ1-2; v_call: TRBV7-6; clone_size: -; cdr3_length: 15; d_call: -; cdr3_aa: CASGRLIGTNYGYTF; cdr3_nt: TGTGCCAGCGGACGATTAATCGGGACAAACTATGGCTACACCTTC
j_call: TRBJ2-7; v_call: TRBV2; clone_size: few; cdr3_length: 14; d_call: -; cdr3_aa: CASSGGSLSYEQYF; cdr3_nt: TGTGCCAGCAGTGGGGGGTCCCTTTCCTACGAGCAGTACTTC
j_call: TRBJ2-5; v_call: TRBV10-3; clone_size: -; cdr3_length: 13; d_call: TRBD2; cdr3_aa: CAITGGFQETQYF; cdr3_nt: TGTGCCATCACCGGGGGGTTCCAAGAGACCCAGTACTTC
j_call: TRBJ2-7; v_call: TRBV4-3; clone_size: -; cdr3_length: 13; d_call: -; cdr3_aa: CASSQARDYEQYF; cdr3_nt: TGCGCCAGCAGCCAAGCGCGAGACTACGAGCAGTACTTC
j_call: TRBJ2-7; v_call: TRBV18; clone_size: once; cdr3_length: 15; d_call: TRBD1; cdr3_aa: CASSPFMGQGDPLYF; cdr3_nt: TGTGCCAGCTCACCCTTTATGGGACAGGGTGATCCTTTGTACTTC
j_call: TRBJ1-1; v_call: TRBV7-2; clone_size: few; cdr3_length: 13; d_call: -; cdr3_aa: CASSLAPGSEAFF; cdr3_nt: TGTGCCAGCAGCTTAGCGCCCGGCTCAGAAGCTTTCTTT
j_call: TRBJ1-1; v_call: TRBV7-2; clone_size: many; cdr3_length: 14; d_call: TRBD1; cdr3_aa: CASSSGTGSTEAFF; cdr3_nt: TGTGCCAGCAGCTCCGGGACAGGGAGCACTGAAGCTTTCTTT
j_call: TRBJ2-5; v_call: TRBV7-2; clone_size: many; cdr3_length: 15; d_call: -; cdr3_aa: CASSGNWTAQETQYF; cdr3_nt: TGTGCCAGCAGCGGAAATTGGACAGCCCAAGAGACCCAGTACTTC
j_call: TRBJ2-5; v_call: TRBV7-8; clone_size: many; cdr3_length: 15; d_call: -; cdr3_aa: CASSSEPTYQETQYF; cdr3_nt: TGTGCCAGCAGCAGCGAACCTACGTACCAAGAGACCCAGTACTTC